Here is one TCR beta chain with its context. No cognate antigen has been identified for it. Base qualities are not recorded, but no much larger clone differs from it by a single base. The data were obtained in a study of blood T cell repertoires in COVID-19 (dated by TCRdb to the early 2020s). Regarding the study in general: Samples covering the acute and convalescent phases of COVID-19 were provided by collaborators in the United States, Italy and Spain. Where available, HLA class I and class II types were taken from metadata supplied by the sample provider and were not determined by assay-based typing. Subjects who had been exposed to COVID-19, were actively infected with it, or had recovered from it provided the deeply sampled blood TCRbeta repertoires that made up the dataset. The repertoires were released in a freely available public database meant as a resource for research on the immune response to SARS-CoV-2. The material from the prospective study consisted of cDNA or gDNA derived from T cells, B-cell-depleted T cells, or PBMCs. Nearly every sample came with metadata listing a de-identified subject ID, COVID-19 status, age in years and sex. The samples were drawn from two sources: the first 160 participants of the ongoing ImmuneRACE study, and 1,254 subjects contributed by 6 global collaborators.

Each collaborating institution followed its own protocols to collect whole blood in K2EDTA tubes. For TCRbeta analysis, collaborator samples were shipped as frozen whole blood, as isolated PBMCs, or as DNA extracted from either sample type. For this chain, trimming is 4 bases at the V end and 6 bases at the J end, and the number of junction bases without a gene match is 7. The CDR3 numbers 15 residues from cysteine through phenylalanine. The kept DNA is CDR3 alone, 45 bases in frame from the first base. Looking up the germline V gene yields CDR1 MNHEY and CDR2 SVGAGI. TCRbeta CDR3 regions were amplified from genomic DNA by means of the immunoSEQ Assay, a bias-controlled multiplex PCR. Regarding the original processing steps: The number of nucleated cells in each sample was estimated from the amplification of reference gene primers within the assay. To quantify the absolute abundance of each unique TCRbeta CDR3 rearrangement, sequence reads were collapsed and filtered. For each sample, productive Simpson clonality was calculated as the square root of Simpson's diversity index across productive rearrangements. Drawn from immuneACCESS, this table holds only the in-frame rearrangements with V and J called that TCRdb kept. Clones are partly lost; checked studies trace under half to an unresolved V gene and leave the rest unexplained. V and J calls and clone size are given by that table; D and trimming were obtained from the DNA. Present in this sample are roughly 50,000 clones, 86% of which were seen just once. Approximately 2% of the sample is taken by the ten largest.

Study-wide findings and limitations: How much clinical and demographic metadata was included differed by source and by participant, and the metadata was provided uncurated.

The material sequenced was peripheral blood. The V and J genes are TRBV6-5 and TRBJ2-2, with 8 middle bases fitting TRBD1. This receptor was taken from a woman in her fifties or sixties with acute or convalescent COVID-19. Read as DNA, the sequence is TGTGCCAGCAGTTTAGGACAGGGACGATCCGGGGAGCTGTTTTTT. Translated, it gives CASSLGQGRSGELFF.